The 27 T cell receptor beta chains given below trace back to one sample, sequenced in a study of control samples from healthy donors and cancer patients. The repertoire was sequenced with immunoSEQ multiplex PCR; TCRdb's copy has only in-frame clones and lacks some. The sample lists 90,000 or so clones; around nine tenths were seen once. The sequencing input was blood. These TCRs come from a woman aged 55-70 years in good health.

The chain uses TRBV9 and TRBJ2-7; TRBD2 aligns across 7 bases. This CDR3 region has 15 residues. J lost 3 bases, V lost 0 bases, and 6 bases had no gene match. Germline assignment: CDR1 SGDLS and CDR2 YYNGEE. CDR3 sequence reads: CASSVGASGLYEQYF. DNA of the CDR3: TGTGCCAGCAGCGTAGGGGCTAGCGGTCTCTACGAGCAGTACTTC.

This chain joins TRBV9 and TRBJ1-4; D unclear. Trimming shortened V by 4 bases and J by 7 bases, and 14 bases separated the two germline ends. CDR1 and CDR2 (germline): SGDLS, YYNGEE. The CDR3 loop spans 14 amino acids. CDR3 sequence reads: CASSPLGSPEKLFF. The CDR3 nucleotides read TGTGCCAGCAGCCCACTTGGGAGTCCTGAAAAACTGTTTTTT.

This clone was observed a handful of times. The CDR3 loop is CASSTSNQPQHF. The CDR3 DNA is TGTGCCAGTAGTACGAGCAATCAGCCCCAGCATTTT. The chain joins TRBV19 to TRBJ1-5; D gene unclear. The V gene's germline CDR1 is LNHDA and CDR2 SQIVND (reference sequence). The CDR3 has 12 residues. Trimming shortened V by 4 bases and J by 1 base, and 2 bases separated the two germline ends.

The chain employs TRBV7-9 and TRBJ2-3; TRBD2 aligns across 7 bases. CDR1 and CDR2 from the germline V gene are SEHNR and FQNEAQ (reference sequence). This CDR3 is built from 15 residues. The junction had 8 bases not matched to a gene; V was cut back by 3 bases and J by 5 bases. The CDR3, as DNA: TGTGCCAGCAGCTTGCTGGTAGGGAGGGGAGATACGCAGTATTTT. Translating it yields CASSLLVGRGDTQYF.

The chain carries TRBV29-1 and TRBJ1-3; D is unclear. From germline, CDR1 is SQVTM and CDR2 ANQGSEA. This CDR3 has 13 amino acids. Deletions cut 2 bases from V and 0 bases from J, with 5 bases between. As DNA, the CDR3 is TGCAGCGTTGAACCCGACTCTGGAAACACCATATATTTT. Translation gives CSVEPDSGNTIYF.

This chain uses TRBV12-3 or TRBV12-4 with TRBJ1-5; maybe TRBD1 (6 bases). Deletions cut 6 bases from V and 9 bases from J, with 12 bases between. The CDR3 runs 12 residues. The CDR3 DNA reads TGTGCCAGCAGGCAGGGGCTAGGGCCCCAGCATTTT. Protein sequence: CASRQGLGPQHF.

The rearrangement joins TRBV19 to TRBJ1-2; D remains unclear. V was clipped by 8 bases and J by 4 bases, with 17 bases between them. CDR3 length: 14 amino acids. Germline CDR1 reads LNHDA; CDR2 reads SQIVND (reference sequence). CDR3 coding DNA: TGTGCCAGTTTCGACGGTGGTTTTGGCTATGGCTACACCTTC. Translated, it gives CASFDGGFGYGYTF.

This clone was found once. The V gene is TRBV18, the J gene TRBJ1-2, with a tentative D call TRBD1 (6 bases). The V gene lost 8 bases and the J gene lost 2 bases, with 12 bases spanning the gap. Germline CDR1 and CDR2: KGHSH and LQKENI. The CDR3 runs 13 residues. The CDR3, as DNA: TGTGCCAGCACCTGGACAGTAAACTATGGCTACACCTTC. It is translated as CASTWTVNYGYTF.

The rearrangement joins TRBV7-6 to TRBJ2-1; no clear D. The CDR3 totals 13 residues. Per germline, CDR1 SGHVS and CDR2 FNYEAQ. V was clipped by 1 base and J by 3 bases, with 4 bases between them. CDR3 coding DNA: TGTGCCAGCAGCTTAGAAATCTACAATGAGCAGTTCTTC. As protein: CASSLEIYNEQFF.

This chain links TRBV21-1 with TRBJ1-3; the D call in the table, TRBD1, was not verified against the DNA. TRBV21-1 is a pseudogene locus. The CDR3 runs to 17 residues. The CDR3 is CASSTTGVPLSGNTIYF. CDR3 coding DNA: TGTGCCAGCAGCACGACAGGGGTTCCGCTCTCTGGAAACACCATATATTTT.

This sequence joins TRBV5-5 and TRBJ1-1, with D possibly being TRBD1 (5 bases). The CDR3 runs to 14 residues. The germline V gene encodes CDR1 SGHKS and CDR2 YYEKEE (reference sequence). Trimming removed 0 bases from V and 4 bases from J, with 10 bases in between. The CDR3 loop is CASSLVGAGTEAFF. Written as DNA, the CDR3 is TGTGCCAGCAGCTTGGTCGGGGCCGGCACTGAAGCTTTCTTT.

The V gene is TRBV5-6, the J gene TRBJ2-3; 12 positions agree with TRBD2. V was pared by 3 bases and J by 7 bases, with 6 bases of the junction left unmatched. Germline-derived CDR1 and CDR2 are SGHDT and YYEEEE. The CDR3 runs to 15 residues. CDR3 DNA sequence: TGTGCCAGCAGCTCTCTAGCGGGGGGGCAATATACGCAGTATTTT. Protein sequence: CASSSLAGGQYTQYF. Variable domain in full (rest from reference TRBV5-6 and TRBJ2-3): DAGVTQSPTHLIKTRGQQVTLRCSPKSGHDTVSWYQQALGQGPQFIFQYYEEEERQRGNFPDRFSGHQFPNYSSELNVNALLLGDSALYLCASSSLAGGQYTQYFGPGTRLTVL.

The V gene is TRBV19, the J gene TRBJ2-1; D gene ambiguous. V lost 6 bases and J 5 bases, leaving 8 bases between the germline ends. The CDR3 length is 12 residues. In germline, CDR1 is LNHDA, CDR2 SQIVND (reference sequence). The CDR3 reads CASRHENNEQFF. The CDR3 bases are TGTGCCAGTAGACATGAGAACAATGAGCAGTTCTTC.

In DNA, the CDR3 is TGTGCCAGCAGTGGACGGGACTCCTCGTGGGAGCAGTACTTC. Translating it yields CASSGRDSSWEQYF. The gene calls are TRBV27 and TRBJ2-7, with a possible D match to TRBD2 (6 bases). Germline CDR1 and CDR2: MNHEY and SMNVEV (reference sequence). The CDR3 is 14 amino acids. Trimming took 5 bases from V and 7 from J, leaving 18 bases between them.

This chain uses TRBV28 with TRBJ1-1; possible D gene TRBD1, 6 bases. CDR1 MDHEN and CDR2 SYDVKM come from the germline V gene. V was shortened by 3 bases and J by 10 bases, with 15 bases between the two germline ends. The CDR3 totals 13 residues. In DNA, the CDR3 is TGTGCCAGCAGTTTTGGGGCAGGGGAGGGAGCTTTCTTT. The encoded protein is CASSFGAGEGAFF.

The CDR3 is CASSLGLALEDTQYF. As DNA, the CDR3 is TGCGCCAGCAGCTTGGGGCTAGCCCTCGAGGATACGCAGTATTTT. The J gene is TRBJ2-3, the V gene TRBV5-1; D might be TRBD2 (5 bases). This CDR3 has 15 amino acids. Germline V gene lookup returns CDR1 SGHRS and CDR2 YFSETQ. The V and J ends lost 0 bases and 6 bases respectively, with 14 bases between them.

The J gene is TRBJ2-7, the V gene TRBV29-1; 10 bases line up with TRBD2. The CDR3 has 16 amino acids. Germline-derived CDR1 and CDR2 are SQVTM and ANQGSEA. J lost 0 bases, V lost 7 bases, and 12 bases had no gene match. CDR3 region: CSAKGSLAGASYEQYF. Written as DNA, the CDR3 is TGCAGCGCCAAAGGGTCTCTAGCGGGGGCCTCCTACGAGCAGTACTTC.

This sequence joins TRBV5-6 and TRBJ2-1; tentative D call: TRBD1 (5 bases). Germline V CDR1 and CDR2: SGHDT, YYEEEE. This CDR3 spans 13 amino acids. V was pared by 3 bases and J by 10 bases, with 14 bases between. The CDR3 coding sequence is TGTGCCAGCAGCTGGCTAAAGACAGTCGAGCAGTTCTTC. Its translation is CASSWLKTVEQFF. The variable domain in full, completed from reference TRBV5-6 and TRBJ2-1, reads DAGVTQSPTHLIKTRGQQVTLRCSPKSGHDTVSWYQQALGQGPQFIFQYYEEEERQRGNFPDRFSGHQFPNYSSELNVNALLLGDSALYLCASSWLKTVEQFFGPGTRLTVL.

The V gene is TRBV5-1, the J gene TRBJ2-1; D assignment may be TRBD1 or TRBD2 (5 bases each). Per germline, CDR1 SGHRS and CDR2 YFSETQ. The CDR3 loop spans 13 amino acids. Trimming pared 4 bases from V and 8 bases from J, leaving 13 bases between. The CDR3 spells CASSEGRPDEQFF. CDR3 nucleotides: TGCGCCAGCAGCGAGGGACGGCCGGATGAGCAGTTCTTC.

The J gene is TRBJ1-2, the V gene TRBV9, with a tentative D call TRBD1 (5 bases). This CDR3 region has 14 residues. CDR1 is SGDLS, CDR2 YYNGEE, per germline. V lost 4 bases, J lost 2 bases, and 12 bases lay in between. This CDR3 is CASSPGTANYGYTF. CDR3 bases: TGTGCCAGCAGCCCCGGGACGGCGAACTATGGCTACACCTTC.

V gene TRBV5-1 combines with J gene TRBJ1-1, with D tentatively TRBD1 (5 bases). CDR3 length: 15 residues. Germline CDR1 SGHRS, CDR2 YFSETQ. Trimming took off 4 bases at V and 1 base at J, with 14 bases between the two ends. CDR3 in amino acids: CASSPLTVSNTEAFF. The CDR3 DNA sequence: TGCGCCAGCAGCCCCCTGACAGTATCGAACACTGAAGCTTTCTTT.

V and J are TRBV18 and TRBJ1-1, with D unclear. Germline V CDR1 and CDR2: KGHSH, LQKENI. The ends were cut back, 0 bases at V and 0 bases at J, with 14 bases in the middle. The CDR3 length is 17 residues. DNA for the CDR3: TGTGCCAGCTCACCACCCTCGTTGAGGGCCCTGAACACTGAAGCTTTCTTT. This translates into CASSPPSLRALNTEAFF.

The chain has TRBV24-1 and TRBJ2-3; no firm D call. Germline CDR1 KGHDR, CDR2 SFDVKD. This CDR3 spans 15 amino acids. Trimming stripped 3 bases from V and 4 bases from J, with 13 bases between. CDR3 loop: CATSDPSSRADTQYF. CDR3 nucleotide sequence: TGTGCCACCAGTGATCCGTCCTCTAGGGCAGATACGCAGTATTTT.

This chain uses TRBV11-3 with TRBJ2-1, with no clear D. Germline CDR1 reads SGHNT; CDR2 reads YENEEA. The V end lost 3 bases, the J end lost 3 bases, and 15 bases lay between the germline ends. The CDR3 is made up of 16 amino acids. The CDR3 here is CASSFLQQTIYNEQFF. CDR3 nucleotide sequence: TGTGCCAGCAGCTTCTTACAGCAGACGATCTACAATGAGCAGTTCTTC.

This clone showed up just once. The J gene is TRBJ2-2, the V gene TRBV5-1, with 7 bases lining up with TRBD1. V shed 1 base and J 2 bases; nucleotides not matched to a gene: 8. The CDR3 contains 17 residues. Germline lookup yields CDR1 SGHRS and CDR2 YFSETQ. CDR3 loop: CASSLIPGTVNTGELFF. CDR3 DNA sequence: TGCGCCAGCAGCTTGATCCCCGGGACAGTCAACACCGGGGAGCTGTTTTTT.

The chain is built from TRBV28 and TRBJ1-2, with a possible D match to TRBD1 (6 bases). Trimming stripped 5 bases from V and 2 bases from J, with 18 bases between. This CDR3 is 16 amino acids long. Germline CDR1 is MDHEN and CDR2 is SYDVKM. The CDR3 sequence: CASSREQGRINYGYTF. The CDR3 DNA sequence: TGTGCCAGCAGTCGAGAACAGGGCCGAATAAACTATGGCTACACCTTC.

This clone occurred once. V and J are TRBV6-6 and TRBJ2-2; 16 nucleotides align to TRBD2. With V trimmed by 5 bases and J by 7 bases, 7 bases remained unmatched. The germline CDR1 and CDR2 sequences are MNHNY and SVGAGI (reference sequence). The CDR3 has 17 residues. For the CDR3, the DNA is TGTGCCAGCAGTCCGGGACTAGCGGGAGGGTTTGGCGGGGAGCTGTTTTTT. It codes for CASSPGLAGGFGGELFF.